This T cell receptor beta chain came from a study of blood T cell repertoires in COVID-19 (dated by TCRdb to 2018 to 2020). For context, the study as a whole: Collaborator samples came from the United States, Italy and Spain and covered acute and convalescent phases of COVID-19. The material from the prospective study consisted of cDNA or gDNA derived from T cells, B-cell-depleted T cells, or PBMCs. Deeply sampled blood TCRbeta repertoires from subjects exposed to, actively infected with, or recovered from COVID-19 were included in the dataset. The repertoires were released in a freely available public database meant as a resource for research on the immune response to SARS-CoV-2. The samples were drawn from two sources: the first 160 participants of the ongoing ImmuneRACE study, and 950 to 1,500 subjects contributed by 6 global collaborators. Nearly every sample came with metadata listing a de-identified subject ID, COVID-19 status, age in years and sex. Where available, HLA class I and class II types were obtained from metadata supplied by the sample provider rather than from assay-based typing.

The immunoSEQ Assay, a bias-controlled multiplex PCR, was used to amplify TCRbeta CDR3 regions from genomic DNA. Under the source paper's analysis protocol: Within the assay, amplification of reference gene primers was used to estimate how many nucleated cells each sample contained. To quantify the absolute abundance of each unique TCRbeta CDR3 rearrangement, sequence reads were collapsed and filtered. For each sample, productive Simpson clonality was calculated by taking the square root of Simpson's diversity index across productive rearrangements. Imported from immuneACCESS, the table was reduced by TCRdb to in-frame sequences with V and J called. These copies leave out some clones; in studies compared against another copy, an unresolved V gene accounts for under half, and the cause of the remainder is not known. The V and J calls and the clone size are those of that table, but D and trimming were determined from the DNA. The sample table records about 82,000 clones; around 88% of these occur just once. The ten largest clones capture around 1.2% of the sample.

In regard to this clone: Its binding antigen is unknown. Qualities for individual bases were not recorded, and no much larger clone is one base off.

Here is what the overall study found, with its caveats: The quantity of clinical and demographic metadata differed by source and by participant and was supplied without curation.

In the prospective study, participants were roughly 18 to 95 years old, resided in approximately 25 geographic areas of the United States, and were enrolled through a virtual design. In the prospective study, cohorts were assigned on the basis of participant-reported clinical history obtained from a screening survey and a study questionnaire. Each participant in the prospective study had whole blood, serum and a nasopharyngeal or oropharyngeal swab collected by mobile phlebotomists. Participants in the prospective study had the option to provide additional blood draws and questionnaires over an approximately 2-month period. Blood samples from the prospective study were shipped frozen or at room temperature prior to DNA extraction. The germline V gene specifies MNHEY as CDR1 and SVGAGI as CDR2. The CDR3 runs 14 amino acids, cysteine and phenylalanine included. Only CDR3 DNA remains: 42 bases, in frame from the first base. V is shortened by 6 bases, J by 2 bases, and the region joining them spans 11 bases.

The sequence was collected from a woman between 45 and 60 years old with acute COVID-19. The V and J segments used are TRBV6-5 and TRBJ1-5; 6 matching bases give a weak D call of TRBD1. The specimen was PBMCs or T cells enriched from blood (not recorded which). In nucleotides, the sequence is TGTGCCAGCAGACAGGGAGAGGGCAATCAGCCCCAGCATTTT. Protein translation: CASRQGEGNQPQHF.